A selection of T cell receptor beta chains follows, all from one sample in a study of technical replicates of blood from several donors. Clones were sequenced by immunoSEQ multiplex PCR, and TCRdb holds only the in-frame ones, with some missing. The sample holds 75,000 to 95,000 clones, roughly 95% seen once. What was sequenced was T cells isolated from PBMCs. The receptors stem from a human donor in good health. Each CDR3 is given with its conserved first and last residue. D genes are given only for firm matches. The size of a clone is reported for some rows only, either as once, few or many, or as a class for expanded clones.

D	V	size	J	DNA	CDR3
NA	TRBV7-2	NA	TRBJ1-5	TGTGCCAGCAGCTTAGAGGGAGGCTACAGCAATCAGCCCCAGCATTTT	CASSLEGGYSNQPQHF
TRBD1	TRBV5-6	few	TRBJ1-2	TGTGCCAGCAGCTTGCCCCGGGACCCAGGGGGCTATGGCTACACCTTC	CASSLPRDPGGYGYTF
TRBD2	TRBV4-3	NA	TRBJ2-3	TGCGCCAGCAGCCAAGTGGGGGGGAGGGGCACAGATACGCAGTATTTT	CASSQVGGRGTDTQYF
TRBD2	TRBV7-3	NA	TRBJ2-1	TGTGCCAGCAGCTTAATGCTAGCGGGAGTCAATGAGCAGTTCTTC	CASSLMLAGVNEQFF
NA	TRBV30	NA	TRBJ1-5	TGTGCCTGGAGTAGCGGGAAAAGCAATCAGCCCCAGCATTTT	CAWSSGKSNQPQHF
NA	TRBV4-1	NA	TRBJ1-4	TGCGCCAGCAGCCAAGAGTTACGCGGTAATGAAAAACTGTTTTTT	CASSQELRGNEKLFF
NA	TRBV10-3	NA	TRBJ2-2	TGTGCCATCAGTGAGTCGAGAACCGGGGAGCTGTTTTTT	CAISESRTGELFF
TRBD1	TRBV6-1	NA	TRBJ1-1	TGTGCCAGTGTGGACAGGGTAACTGAAGCTTTCTTT	CASVDRVTEAFF
NA	TRBV4-3	NA	TRBJ2-3	TGCGCCAGCAGCCTCCAGGACAACACAGATACGCAGTATTTT	CASSLQDNTDTQYF
NA	TRBV18	NA	TRBJ2-2	TGTGCCAGCTCACGGGACAATCTTCCCGGGGAGCTGTTTTTT	CASSRDNLPGELFF
TRBD1	TRBV19	NA	TRBJ2-7	TGTGCCAGTAGCTTTGGGACAGCCTACGAGCAGTACTTC	CASSFGTAYEQYF
NA	TRBV19	NA	TRBJ1-1	TGTGCCAGTAGTATAGCTCGTACAGAAAACACTGAAGCTTTCTTT	CASSIARTENTEAFF
TRBD2	TRBV9	NA	TRBJ2-3	TGTGCCAGCAGCGTCCTAGCGGGAGTTGGGAGACCAGATACGCAGTATTTT	CASSVLAGVGRPDTQYF
NA	TRBV11-2	NA	TRBJ2-5	TGTGCCAGCAGTCAGGGGGAGACCCAGTACTTC	CASSQGETQYF
NA	TRBV12-5	NA	TRBJ1-5	TGTGCTAGGAGACAGAGGAGCAATCAGCCCCAGCATTTT	CARRQRSNQPQHF
TRBD2	TRBV29-1	once	TRBJ2-1	TGCAGCGTTAAGAGGACTAGCGTTTACAATGAGCAGTTCTTC	CSVKRTSVYNEQFF
TRBD1	TRBV30	NA	TRBJ2-1	TGTGCCTGGCAGCGTGGACAGGCTTACAATGAGCAGTTCTTC	CAWQRGQAYNEQFF
TRBD2	TRBV5-8	NA	TRBJ2-1	TGTGCCAGCAGCTTGGAGTTCGGCGGGAGGGATATGATGAATGAGCAGTTCTTC	CASSLEFGGRDMMNEQFF
TRBD1	TRBV7-9	NA	TRBJ1-1	TGTGCCAGCAGCCAGGGGGTTATCACTGAAGCTTTCTTT	CASSQGVITEAFF
TRBD1	TRBV4-3	NA	TRBJ1-4	TGCGCCAGCAGCCACGATGGACAGGGTAAAGAAAAACTGTTTTTT	CASSHDGQGKEKLFF
NA	TRBV7-3	NA	TRBJ2-1	TGTGCCAGCAGCTTAACCTCCAATGAGCAGTTCTTC	CASSLTSNEQFF
NA	TRBV6-1	NA	TRBJ2-1	TGTGCCAGCAGTGAACTTGGAGGGAGCTCCTACAATGAGCAGTTCTTC	CASSELGGSSYNEQFF
NA	TRBV6-5	NA	TRBJ2-1	TGTGCCAGCAGGGCCGGGTATGAGCAGTTCTTC	CASRAGYEQFF
TRBD2	TRBV19	NA	TRBJ2-3	TGTGCCAGTAGGGTAGCGGGAGGAGCCACAGATACGCAGTATTTT	CASRVAGGATDTQYF
TRBD2	TRBV5-1	NA	TRBJ2-3	TGCGCCAGCAGCTTGCCGGGACTAGCAGGCGCTGGGGGTACGCAGTATTTT	CASSLPGLAGAGGTQYF
TRBD2	TRBV19	NA	TRBJ2-5	TGTGCCAGTAGTACTAATAGCGGGAGTTGGCAAGAGACCCAGTACTTC	CASSTNSGSWQETQYF
TRBD2	TRBV19	NA	TRBJ2-1	TGTGCCAGTAGTCCCTGGCTAGCGGGGACGGGGCCTGAGCAGTTCTTC	CASSPWLAGTGPEQFF
TRBD1	TRBV4-3	NA	TRBJ1-2	TGCGCCAGCAGCCCAGGAGCCGGGACAGGGCTCTATGGCTACACCTTC	CASSPGAGTGLYGYTF
NA	TRBV28	once	TRBJ2-7	TGTGCCAGCAGTTCCGACCTAGGGACTTCCTACGAGCAGTACTTC	CASSSDLGTSYEQYF
NA	TRBV29-1	NA	TRBJ2-7	TGCAGCGTTCGACAAGCCTACGAGCAGTACTTC	CSVRQAYEQYF
TRBD2	TRBV4-1	NA	TRBJ2-3	TGCGCCAGCAGCCCTAGCGGGAAGACAGATACGCAGTATTTT	CASSPSGKTDTQYF
TRBD2	TRBV9	once	TRBJ2-3	TGTGCCAGCAGTGATCTGCGGGACTACACAGATACGCAGTATTTT	CASSDLRDYTDTQYF
TRBD2	TRBV5-4	once	TRBJ2-1	TGTGCCAGCAGCTTGACCGGGACTATCGATGAGCAGTTCTTC	CASSLTGTIDEQFF
NA	TRBV5-1	NA	TRBJ2-7	TGCGCCAGCAGCTCTCTGGAGGAGGCGGTCCACGAGCAGTACTTC	CASSSLEEAVHEQYF
NA	TRBV28	NA	TRBJ2-7	TGTGCCAGCATTACCCAAGGAGGGGAGAGCTACGAGCAGTACTTC	CASITQGGESYEQYF
NA	TRBV4-3	NA	TRBJ2-7	TGCGCCAGCAGCCAAGAAGCCTCATGGACTAACTCCTACGAGCAGTACTTC	CASSQEASWTNSYEQYF
NA	TRBV2	NA	TRBJ1-1	TGTGCCAGCAGTGATCCAGGGGAAGCTTTCTTT	CASSDPGEAFF
NA	TRBV6-5	once	TRBJ1-1	TGTGCCAGCAGTCACTACAGAACTGAAGCTTTCTTT	CASSHYRTEAFF
NA	TRBV28	once	TRBJ2-2	TGTGCCAGCAGTTCAACTGCCCTCAATGCTTTTTCTGGACAGTTAAACACCGGGGAGCTGTTTTTT	CASSSTALNAFSGQLNTGELFF
TRBD1	TRBV19	NA	TRBJ1-1	TGTGCCAGTAGTAACCGGGACAGGGATTTAGGTACTGAAGCTTTCTTT	CASSNRDRDLGTEAFF
TRBD1	TRBV15	NA	TRBJ1-4	TGTGCCACCAGCAGAGATCTAACAGGGGAAAGGAAACTGTTTTTT	CATSRDLTGERKLFF
TRBD2	TRBV5-1	few	TRBJ2-1	TGCGCCAGCAGCACGACCAGGACTAGCGGGAGTTTCATTTACAATGAGCAGTTCTTC	CASSTTRTSGSFIYNEQFF
TRBD2	TRBV4-2	NA	TRBJ2-1	TGTGCCAGCAGCCAAGGTCCCCAGCGGGAGAGTAGTGAGCAGTTCTTC	CASSQGPQRESSEQFF
NA	TRBV6-5	NA	TRBJ1-1	TGTGCCAGCAGTCAGACACGGAACACTGAAGCTTTCTTT	CASSQTRNTEAFF
NA	TRBV7-2	NA	TRBJ1-5	TGTGCCAGCAGCTTGGACTCGCCGGGGCCCCAGCATTTT	CASSLDSPGPQHF
NA	TRBV7-6	once	TRBJ2-1	TGTGCCAGCAGCTTAGTGGGGGGTTCCTACAATGAGCAGTTCTTC	CASSLVGGSYNEQFF
TRBD2	TRBV28	NA	TRBJ2-7	TGTGCCAGCAGTTTCGGGCTAGCGGGAGGGCCCTACGAGCAGTACTTC	CASSFGLAGGPYEQYF
NA	TRBV25-1	NA	TRBJ1-1	TGTGCCAGCAGTTCCAGGGGAGGGACTGAAGCTTTCTTT	CASSSRGGTEAFF
TRBD1	TRBV11-3	NA	TRBJ2-3	TGTGCCAGCAGCTTCTTACAGGGGACGAGCACAGATACGCAGTATTTT	CASSFLQGTSTDTQYF
NA	TRBV6-1	once	TRBJ2-2	TGTGCCAGCTCAGCACCAGGGAACCCCGGGGAGCTGTTTTTT	CASSAPGNPGELFF
TRBD2	TRBV11-3	NA	TRBJ2-1	TGTGCCAGCAGCTTTTCGGGAGGCAATGAGCAGTTCTTC	CASSFSGGNEQFF
TRBD1	TRBV6-1	NA	TRBJ2-1	TGTGCCAGGATCCCGGGACAGGGGGGGAATGAGCAGTTCTTC	CARIPGQGGNEQFF